This entry lists 19 T cell receptor beta chains sequenced from one sample in a study of T cells in localized non-small cell lung cancer. This table comes from immunoSEQ multiplex PCR, and its TCRdb copy is limited to in-frame clones, with some not included. The table has around 30,000 clones, 85% to 95% seen once. The sample in question was peripheral blood, obtained before any cancer treatment. The receptors stem from a woman aged 40-69 years with stage I lung adenocarcinoma.

The rearrangement uses TRBV7-2 and TRBJ2-7; 7 bases align to TRBD1. CDR3 length equals 12 residues. Germline CDR1 and CDR2: SGHTA and FQGNSA. With V trimmed by 7 bases and J by 5 bases, 5 bases remained unmatched. The CDR3: CASNNRGNEQYF. The DNA for the CDR3 is TGTGCCAGCAACAACAGGGGAAACGAGCAGTACTTC. The full variable domain, with the rest looked up from reference TRBV7-2 and TRBJ2-7, is GAGVSQSPSNKVTEKGKDVELRCDPISGHTALYWYRQSLGQGLEFLIYFQGNSAPDKSGLPSDRFSAERTGGSVSTLTIQRTQQEDSAVYLCASNNRGNEQYFGPGTRLTVT.

The chain is built from TRBV11-3 and TRBJ2-3; TRBD2 agrees at 7 bases. This CDR3 comprises 17 residues. V trimming: 5 bases; J trimming: 7 bases; junction bases outside the gene matches: 18. The V gene's germline CDR1 is SGHNT and CDR2 YENEEA. CDR3 in amino acids: CASSPRVAGTGIHTQYF. Here the CDR3 DNA reads TGTGCCAGCAGCCCCAGAGTAGCGGGTACCGGTATACATACGCAGTATTTT.

The CDR3 nucleotides read TGCGCCAGCAGTGGTGGGACTAGCGGGAGGGATACGCAGTATTTT. It specifies CASSGGTSGRDTQYF. The chain uses TRBV5-1 and TRBJ2-3; 15 nucleotides line up with TRBD2. The CDR3 length is 15 residues. With 5 bases clipped from V and 6 bases from J, the junction kept 4 bases outside the gene matches. CDR1 is SGHRS, CDR2 YFSETQ, per germline.

The chain couples TRBV9 to TRBJ2-1; D is unresolved. In germline, CDR1 is SGDLS, CDR2 YYNGEE. V was trimmed by 5 bases and J by 1 base, leaving 4 bases between them. CDR3 length equals 12 residues. The CDR3 loop reads CASRGSYNEQFF. The DNA of the CDR3 is TGTGCCAGCAGAGGATCCTACAATGAGCAGTTCTTC.

This chain uses TRBV29-1 with TRBJ1-1; D not certain. CDR1 SQVTM and CDR2 ANQGSEA come from the germline V gene. This CDR3 is 11 amino acids long. Trimming cost V 4 bases and J 9 bases, with 12 bases left between them. CDR3 in DNA: TGCAGCGTTGGGAGGACTGAAAAAGCTTTCTTT. It translates to CSVGRTEKAFF. Full variable domain (rest looked up from reference TRBV29-1 and TRBJ1-1): SAVISQKPSRDICQRGTSLTIQCQVDSQVTMMFWYRQQPGQSLTLIATANQGSEATYESGFVIDKFPISRPNLTFSTLTVSNMSPEDSSIYLCSVGRTEKAFFGQGTRLTVV.

This clone was detected once. The chain employs TRBV2 and TRBJ1-4, with D uncertain. Germline V CDR1 and CDR2: SNHLY, FYNNEI. The CDR3 spans 15 residues. The V and J ends lost 3 bases and 1 base respectively, with 9 bases between them. The CDR3 DNA sequence: TGTGCCAGCAGTGAGGGGTTCTTAACTAATGAAAAACTGTTTTTT. Its translation is CASSEGFLTNEKLFF. Based on the CDR3 plus reference TRBV2 and TRBJ1-4, the full variable domain is EPEVTQTPSHQVTQMGQEVILRCVPISNHLYFYWYRQILGQKVEFLVSFYNNEISEKSEIFDDQFSVERPDGSNFTLKIRSTKLEDSAMYFCASSEGFLTNEKLFFGSGTQLSVL.

V is TRBV28 and J is TRBJ1-1; D gene unclear. The CDR3 length is 17 residues. Germline CDR1 and CDR2: MDHEN and SYDVKM. V was trimmed by 3 bases and J by 1 base, leaving 18 bases between them. The CDR3 loop is CASSFSAGRSANTEAFF. The CDR3 bases are TGTGCCAGCAGTTTTTCGGCAGGAAGGAGTGCGAACACTGAAGCTTTCTTT.

The rearrangement links TRBV21-1 to TRBJ2-7; the D call of TRBD2 is as the table states it, not checked on the DNA. TRBV21-1 is recorded as a pseudogene. The length of the CDR3 is 15 residues. The CDR3 DNA follows: TGTGCCAGCAGCAGCCACCGGGACTACTTCTACGAGCAGTACTTC. This sequence encodes CASSSHRDYFYEQYF.

J is TRBJ2-1 and V is TRBV18, with 10 bases fitting TRBD2. This CDR3 has 16 residues. With 6 bases clipped from V and 8 bases from J, the junction kept 13 bases outside the gene matches. Germline values: CDR1 KGHSH, CDR2 LQKENI. The CDR3 reads CASSHQGLAGVDEQFF. The DNA for the CDR3 is TGTGCCAGCTCCCACCAGGGCCTAGCGGGAGTCGATGAGCAGTTCTTC.

This chain joins TRBV28 and TRBJ1-2; 9 bases are shared with TRBD1. Germline V gene sequence: CDR1 MDHEN, CDR2 SYDVKM. V lost 5 bases, J lost 5 bases, and 6 bases stayed unmatched. The CDR3 runs 14 residues. This chain's CDR3 is CASSGQGNVYGYTF. In nucleotides, the CDR3 is TGTGCCAGCAGTGGACAGGGGAATGTGTATGGCTACACCTTC.

The chain recombines TRBV7-2 with TRBJ1-1; TRBD1 is a possible D gene (5 bases). Germline V lookup: CDR1 SGHTA, CDR2 FQGNSA. The CDR3 runs to 13 residues. Trimming removed 6 bases at V and 5 bases at J, with 13 bases between. The CDR3 sequence is CASRVGVGTEAFF. The CDR3 bases are TGTGCCAGCAGAGTAGGGGTTGGAACTGAAGCTTTCTTT.

This chain uses TRBV11-2 with TRBJ2-3, with TRBD1 identical over 10 bases. Germline CDR1 SGHAT, CDR2 FQNNGV. The CDR3 runs 18 residues. J lost 5 bases, V lost 1 base, and 12 bases had no gene match. The CDR3 loop reads CASSLVLTGTGEEDTQYF. CDR3 bases: TGTGCCAGCAGCTTAGTTCTCACCGGGACAGGGGAAGAAGATACGCAGTATTTT.

The genes are TRBV29-1 and TRBJ1-3; no definite D call. Germline V gene lookup returns CDR1 SQVTM and CDR2 ANQGSEA. Between the trimmed V and J ends, which lost 4 bases and 0 bases, there was a span of 7 bases. The CDR3 loop spans 13 amino acids. In DNA form, the CDR3 reads TGCAGCGTTGTTAGAGACTCTGGAAACACCATATATTTT. Translated: CSVVRDSGNTIYF. The complete variable domain, with remaining parts taken from reference TRBV29-1 and TRBJ1-3, reads SAVISQKPSRDICQRGTSLTIQCQVDSQVTMMFWYRQQPGQSLTLIATANQGSEATYESGFVIDKFPISRPNLTFSTLTVSNMSPEDSSIYLCSVVRDSGNTIYFGEGSWLTVV.

The chain carries TRBV28 and TRBJ2-1; 9 nucleotides line up with TRBD1. J gave up 4 bases and V 6 bases, and 7 bases lay outside the gene matches. The CDR3 spans 15 residues. Germline CDR1 and CDR2: MDHEN and SYDVKM. CDR3 in amino acids: CASRPADRGYNEQFF. CDR3 sequence (DNA): TGTGCCAGCAGACCAGCTGACAGGGGGTACAATGAGCAGTTCTTC.

V and J are TRBV7-2 and TRBJ1-2; D gene unclear. V lost 5 bases and J 5 bases, leaving 12 bases between the germline ends. The germline V gene encodes CDR1 SGHTA and CDR2 FQGNSA. The CDR3 is 13 residues long. The CDR3 DNA sequence: TGTGCCAGCAGCGCCCACAGTGCTTATGGCTACACCTTC. Protein product: CASSAHSAYGYTF. Filled out from reference TRBV7-2 and TRBJ1-2, the complete variable domain reads GAGVSQSPSNKVTEKGKDVELRCDPISGHTALYWYRQSLGQGLEFLIYFQGNSAPDKSGLPSDRFSAERTGGSVSTLTIQRTQQEDSAVYLCASSAHSAYGYTFGSGTRLTVV.

The gene calls are TRBV4-2 and TRBJ2-3, with D possibly being TRBD2 (6 bases). Germline V lookup: CDR1 LGHNA, CDR2 YNFKEQ. CDR3 length equals 15 residues. Deletions cut 5 bases from V and 6 bases from J, with 18 bases between. The chain's CDR3 is CASSEVNRESDTQYF. In DNA, the CDR3 is TGTGCCAGCAGCGAAGTAAACCGGGAGTCGGATACGCAGTATTTT.

V is TRBV6-4 and J is TRBJ2-6; the D is unclear. V was cut by 6 bases and J by 0 bases, with 12 bases left in between. Germline-derived CDR1 and CDR2 are MRHNA and SNTAGT. This CDR3 comprises 16 residues. The CDR3 here is CASSPDPNSGANVLTF. CDR3 DNA: TGTGCCAGCAGCCCTGACCCAAACTCTGGGGCCAACGTCCTGACTTTC.

The J gene is TRBJ2-7, the V gene TRBV7-2; D might be TRBD2 (5 bases). Trimming shortened V by 1 base and J by 1 base, and 14 bases separated the two germline ends. This CDR3 has 16 residues. CDR1 SGHTA and CDR2 FQGNSA come from the germline V gene. The chain's CDR3 is CASSLGAGLRSYEQYF. CDR3 DNA sequence: TGTGCCAGCAGCTTAGGGGCGGGCCTGAGATCCTACGAGCAGTACTTC.

The chain has TRBV10-3 and TRBJ2-1; D is unresolved. The CDR3 sequence is 13 residues long. V was trimmed by 3 bases and J by 6 bases, leaving 9 bases between them. Germline V gene data show CDR1 as ENHRY and CDR2 as SYGVKD. CDR3 region: CAISEQIPNEQFF. The CDR3 nucleotides read TGTGCCATCAGTGAACAGATCCCCAATGAGCAGTTCTTC.